The clone carrying this TCR beta chain appeared a few times. The antigen is unknown. The record originates from a study of T cells after yellow fever vaccination. TCR cDNA, made by 5'RACE template switching, carried an added universal primer site and UMIs. TCRdb passed the 5' RACE reads through MiXCR, listing each CDR3 protein once. The sample carries fewer than 450,000 distinct CDR3 sequences, under 5% recorded once. The CDR3 covers 14 residues. V dropped 1 base and J dropped 6; count of bases not matched to a gene: 6. Germline loops: CDR1 SGHVS, CDR2 FNYEAQ. Study observations and caveats: Once the booster was given, most primary-vaccination clones reappeared, at just under 98% for CD4 and more than 85% for CD8. One caveat is that FACS-sorted repertoires could contain abundant clonotypes contaminating from the bulk population. When the response was secondary, it was weaker but reached its peak faster, day 5 versus 15.

This TCR came from a man younger than 35 who received the YFV17D yellow fever vaccine. Sequenced material: PBMCs, taken 5 days after the yellow fever booster vaccination. The chain recombines TRBV7-6 with TRBJ2-7, with 7 bases identical to TRBD2. CDR3 DNA: TGTGCCAGCAGCTTAGTGGGGGGGTACGGCGAGCAGTACTTC. The encoded protein is CASSLVGGYGEQYF.